This T cell receptor beta chain appears in the sequencing data of a study of tumor-infiltrating lymphocytes in primary liver carcinoma (TCRdb year 2017). Turning to the overall study: Of the five patients, three men and two women aged 30 to 69 years, four had hepatocellular carcinoma and one had combined HCC and intrahepatic cholangiocarcinoma. The five patients had tumors staged T1-T3 N0M0, with maximum diameters ranging from about 4.2 to 10 cm. Roughly 3.5 to 7.13 million productive TCRbeta reads were obtained per sample, and no significant difference in read depth was found between tissue types. For each liver tumor, the study sampled five regions along with adjacent normal tissue and blood, and applied TCRbeta repertoire sequencing, expression microarrays and whole-exome sequencing. A total of around 35 specimens from 5 patients, comprising about 25 tumor regions, 5 adjacent noncancerous liver tissues and 5 peripheral blood samples, were covered by TCRbeta repertoire sequencing. The 25 or so tumor region samples were profiled with Agilent mRNA microarrays so that TCRbeta repertoire diversity could be related to the local molecular phenotype. High reproducibility was observed for the technical replicate repertoires, with mean shared-clone rates approximately 0.9 and correlation coefficients above 0.98. The research as a whole found: Only about 7.5-25% of top clones were present in all five regions of a tumor, suggesting spatial heterogeneity of tumor-infiltrating T cells. The top 250 clones accounted for a significantly greater share of the repertoire in tumors than in blood (p = 0.039). Because the samples were bulk and unsorted, CD4+ and CD8+ T cell repertoires could not be compared. Consistent with antigen-driven expansion, pairs of tumor regions showed higher repertoire overlap (mean around 36%) than either tumor-adjacent pairs (around 17%) or tumor-blood pairs (around 15%). Because only the TCR beta chain was sequenced and unpaired alpha chains were not captured, true repertoire diversity is likely underestimated. With just a few patients in the study, the authors point out that the findings should be validated in a larger study.

As concerns this clonotype: The specificity of this receptor is unknown. No per-base quality is available; no much larger clone lies one base away.

Using a constant-region primer and ProtoScript II reverse transcriptase, TCRbeta-specific cDNA was reverse-transcribed from around 500 ng total RNA. The TCRbeta libraries were prepared through three rounds of nested multiplex PCR following a slightly modified ARM-PCR procedure. Each of the first two PCR rounds ran for about 9 cycles and used multiplex TRBV1-TRBV30 forward primers together with a Cbeta reverse primer. A final 25-cycle PCR with Deep VentR polymerase added sample barcodes and Illumina adapters. Before sequencing, amplicons of 200-500 bp were gel-purified using a QIAquick gel extraction kit. An Illumina HiSeq 2500 was used to sequence the TCRbeta amplicons, generating 250-bp paired-end reads. The source study handled its data this way. Reads were quality-trimmed with Trimmomatic v0.33, and paired reads were merged with FLASH v1.2.11 to recover full CDR3 sequences. MiGEC v1.2.1b assigned V, D and J germline segments to the rearranged TCRbeta sequences. Clonotype statistics and Shannon-Wiener diversity indices were computed with VDJtools v1.0.0. To reduce sampling bias, subsequent analyses other than the diversity analysis used only the 250 most abundant clonotypes in each sample. TCRdb's own reprocessing of the public reads used fastp at Q25 and MiXCR and kept productive beta chains. Every distinct CDR3 protein forms one entry, paired with its most common genes and DNA. The V and J calls here are based on TCRdb, not the publication. This sample holds 90,000 to 110,000 distinct CDR3 sequences; approximately 82% were observed only once. The top ten clones comprise more than 15% of the sample.

Total RNA and DNA were co-extracted without cell sorting from approximately 20-30 mg of bulk tissue using the AllPrep DNA/RNA mini kit. Five patients with histopathologically diagnosed primary liver carcinoma underwent surgical resection in China between late 2015 and 2016. Chronic HBV infection was present in the patients, and the patients were treatment-naive at sampling. Five spatially separated regions were sampled per tumor: superior, inferior, left-lateral and right-lateral poles, plus the tumor centre. According to histology, viable tumor cells made up more than 80% of every tumor sample. Pieces of fresh tumor and adjacent tissue were cut in half, with one half kept in RNAlater at -80 degrees C and the other half sent for histology. Looking up the germline V gene yields CDR1 MNHNS and CDR2 SASEGT. The CDR3 sequence holds 15 residues, the cysteine and phenylalanine included. CDR3 DNA is the only sequence kept; it has 45 bases, read in frame from the first base. The V end loses 4 bases and the J end loses 8 bases, and a stretch of 19 bases separates them.

The V and J segments used are TRBV6-1 and TRBJ2-3; perhaps TRBD2 is the D gene, with 6 bases matching. The clonotype was recovered from a man in his forties or fifties with primary liver carcinoma and hepatitis B virus infection. The source material was liver tumor tissue from sampling region 3. This sample's cell subset or site label indicates: tumor region T3, left-lateral pole. The DNA sequence is as follows: TGTGCCAGCAGTGTTCGGGGGAATGGAGTAGGTACGCAGTATTTT. Its protein is CASSVRGNGVGTQYF.